These T cell receptor beta chains were read from a single sample in a study of blood T cells in healthy people across ages. TCRdb reanalysed the 5' RACE reads using MiXCR and keeps one entry per CDR3 protein. The table lists around 2 million distinct CDR3 sequences, roughly two fifths of them singletons. Sequenced material: blood. The receptors were sampled from a human donor in good health. The conserved cysteine and the conserved F or W are not part of the CDR3 here. The D gene is left open where the match is weak.

- TRBJ1-2 TRBV3-1 ASSQDPGAASGYT
TRBD1 TRBJ2-2 TRBV12-3/TRBV12-4 ASTLPGGAYPGELF
- TRBJ2-1 TRBV6-6 ASSGLRGNEQF
- TRBJ1-2 TRBV25-1 ASSEYFVDYGYT
- TRBJ2-7 TRBV2 ASSEGRIYSYEQY
- TRBJ1-5 TRBV6-2/TRBV6-3 ASSYSFQPQH
TRBD1 TRBJ1-6 TRBV3-1 ASSHPGGNSPLH
- TRBJ1-2 TRBV10-3 AVSERGRYGYT
TRBD1 TRBJ2-3 TRBV6-2/TRBV6-3 ASRDRGAGTDTQY
- TRBJ2-7 TRBV29-1 SVEENRNYEQY
- TRBJ1-1 TRBV4-3 ASRRQTMNTEAF
- TRBJ2-7 TRBV4-3 ASSQDRDQAGYEQY
TRBD1 TRBJ2-7 TRBV7-2 ASSLVTGADEQY
- TRBJ1-6 TRBV4-3 ASSQAPGSSYNSPLH
TRBD1 TRBJ2-1 TRBV11-1 ASSLFSGGGEQF
- TRBJ2-6 TRBV5-1 ASSLDPAGANVLT
TRBD1 TRBJ1-1 TRBV5-1 ASSPSTGGFTEAF